The 9 T cell receptor beta chains given below trace back to one sample, sequenced in a study of CD8+ T cells in alopecia areata (dated by TCRdb to the late 2010s). In light of the paper, this sample's time point label describes: approximately 4 weeks on oral tofacitinib. Per the publication, the treatment or condition label means: oral pan-JAK inhibitor, 5-10 mg twice daily. The library came from the immunoSEQ multiplex PCR assay. RNA was extracted from all samples and reverse transcribed into cDNA as template for TCR sequencing. TCRdb retrieved this table from immuneACCESS and kept in-frame rearrangements only. Not all clones are present; in checked studies, unresolved V genes account for under half, and no reason is known for the remainder. This sample comprises fewer than 250,000 clones, around 60% of them detected only once. Roughly 0.71% of the sample goes to the ten largest clones. The source was CD4+ T cells sorted from blood, collected at week 4, from a patient treated with tofacitinib. These receptors all stem from a human donor with alopecia areata.

This chain links TRBV5-4 with TRBJ2-2; D possibly uses TRBD1 or TRBD2 (5 bases each). CDR1 and CDR2 from the germline V gene are SGHNT and YYREEE (reference sequence). CDR3 size: 17 residues. V gave up 2 bases and J gave up 4 bases, with 18 bases separating them. This CDR3 reads CASSFREGTRATGELFF. In DNA form, the CDR3 reads TGTGCCAGCAGCTTCCGTGAGGGGACCAGGGCCACCGGGGAGCTGTTTTTT.

V gene TRBV9 combines with J gene TRBJ2-3; D is unresolved. The CDR3 length is 14 residues. Between the trimmed V and J ends, which lost 4 bases and 0 bases, there was a span of 9 bases. The germline V gene encodes CDR1 SGDLS and CDR2 YYNGEE. The CDR3 DNA is TGTGCCAGCAGCCCTAGGTCTAGCACAGATACGCAGTATTTT. Protein: CASSPRSSTDTQYF.

The chain recombines TRBV9 with TRBJ1-5; 8 nucleotides align to TRBD1. Germline CDR1 reads SGDLS; CDR2 reads YYNGEE. The CDR3 consists of 15 residues. Unmatched junction bases numbered 5, after V lost 0 bases and J lost 6 bases. As DNA, the CDR3 is TGTGCCAGCAGCGTAGGATGGGACAGGCGTCAGCCCCAGCATTTT. Its protein product is CASSVGWDRRQPQHF.

This clone was seen a few times. The chain employs TRBV28 and TRBJ2-4, with D possibly matching TRBD2 (5 bases). The CDR3 sequence is 15 residues long. V lost 6 bases to trimming and J lost 0 bases, with 12 bases between them. Germline V gives CDR1 MDHEN, CDR2 SYDVKM. CDR3 protein: CASSPGVLAKNIQYF. The CDR3 bases are TGTGCCAGCAGCCCCGGGGTCTTAGCCAAAAACATTCAGTACTTC.

V and J are TRBV30 and TRBJ1-2; D gene uncertain. Germline lookup yields CDR1 GTSNPN and CDR2 SVGIG (reference sequence). The CDR3 runs 13 residues. V lost 2 bases and J 3 bases, leaving 10 bases between the germline ends. The CDR3 here is CAWSHNSDYGYTF. The CDR3 DNA sequence: TGTGCCTGGAGTCACAACTCAGACTATGGCTACACCTTC.

The genes are TRBV30 and TRBJ2-7; tentative D call: TRBD1 (5 bases). Trimming shortened V by 2 bases and J by 7 bases, and 12 bases separated the two germline ends. Germline assignment: CDR1 GTSNPN and CDR2 SVGIG (reference sequence). This CDR3 is built from 12 residues. The CDR3 nucleotides are TGTGCCTGGAGTTCAGGGCGCTCTGAGCAGTACTTC. It encodes CAWSSGRSEQYF.

V gene TRBV29-1 combines with J gene TRBJ1-3, with no clear D. CDR3 size: 11 residues. V lost 4 bases and J 3 bases, leaving 4 bases between the germline ends. The germline CDR1 and CDR2 sequences are SQVTM and ANQGSEA. Written as DNA, the CDR3 is TGCAGCGTTGCCATTGGAAACACCATATATTTT. Translating gives CSVAIGNTIYF.

The CDR3 here is CASSLAGRGSETQYF. The CDR3 DNA sequence: TGCGCCAGCAGCTTGGCCGGGAGGGGGTCCGAGACCCAGTACTTC. The V and J genes are TRBV5-1 and TRBJ2-5, with 8 bases identical to TRBD2. V gave up 0 bases and J gave up 5 bases; unmatched junction bases: 6. Looked up from germline, CDR1 is SGHRS and CDR2 is YFSETQ. The CDR3 spans 15 residues.

The V and J genes are TRBV5-1 and TRBJ2-3; D gene unclear. This CDR3 has 14 amino acids. CDR1 and CDR2 (germline): SGHRS, YFSETQ. V was shortened by 4 bases and J by 0 bases, with 9 bases between the two germline ends. CDR3 nucleotides: TGCGCCAGCAGCCACCTTCAAAGCACAGATACGCAGTATTTT. This gives the protein CASSHLQSTDTQYF.